The 32 T cell receptor beta chains below all came from one sample that was sequenced in a study of T cell repertoires in cytomegalovirus infection. These receptors' targets are unknown. TCRdb re-derived calls from the reads in MiXCR, one entry per CDR3 protein. This sample has more than 300,000 distinct CDR3 sequences, with about 34% found just once. The sequencing used cultured PBMCs, collected from culture after CMV antigen stimulation. Source of these receptors: a human donor in good health (CMV status not recorded). Some clones in this sample may be carry-over from other donors' samples.

V usage is TRBV6-6 and J usage is TRBJ1-1; perhaps TRBD1 as D (5 bases). Germline V CDR1 and CDR2: MNHNY, SVGAGI (reference sequence). V lost 2 bases, J lost 2 bases, and 12 bases lay in between. CDR3 length: 15 amino acids. CDR3 sequence reads: CASSYLTVGNTEAFF. As DNA, the CDR3 is TGTGCCAGCAGTTACCTGACAGTGGGCAACACTGAAGCTTTCTTT.

This clonotype occurred a few times. The chain links TRBV27 to TRBJ2-3, with TRBD2 matching over 8 bases. V trimming: 2 bases; J trimming: 2 bases; junction bases outside the gene matches: 6. The length of the CDR3 is 16 residues. Germline CDR1 is MNHEY and CDR2 is SMNVEV (reference sequence). CDR3 bases: TGTGCCAGCAGTTTAGGCAGCGGGGGTATCACAGATACGCAGTATTTT. It yields the protein CASSLGSGGITDTQYF.

The chain is built from TRBV20-1 and TRBJ2-7; TRBD1 matches 9 bases. V trimming: 1 base; J trimming: 3 bases; junction bases outside the gene matches: 1. CDR3 length: 13 amino acids. Germline values: CDR1 DFQATT, CDR2 SNEGSKA (reference sequence). CDR3 sequence (DNA): TGCAGTGCTAGAGGGACAGGGGTCTACGAGCAGTACTTC. It encodes CSARGTGVYEQYF.

The chain links TRBV27 to TRBJ2-5; D is uncertain. V gave up 10 bases and J gave up 2 bases, with 14 bases separating them. This CDR3 spans 13 amino acids. Per the germline V gene, CDR1 is MNHEY and CDR2 is SMNVEV (reference sequence). CDR3 bases: TGTGCCACCCGTTCTCTAGGGCAAGAGACCCAGTACTTC. Its protein is CATRSLGQETQYF.

This chain uses TRBV7-3 with TRBJ1-1; no clear D gene. The CDR3 extends over 14 amino acids. Trimming shortened V by 2 bases and J by 1 base, and 8 bases separated the two germline ends. Germline assignment: CDR1 SGHTA and CDR2 FQGTGA. Here the CDR3 reads CASSLVGSNTEAFF. In DNA form, the CDR3 reads TGTGCCAGCAGCTTAGTGGGCTCGAACACTGAAGCTTTCTTT.

This clonotype was counted a few times. The V gene is TRBV7-2, the J gene TRBJ2-1; no reliable D call. V gave up 3 bases and J gave up 9 bases, with 9 bases separating them. This CDR3 comprises 12 residues. Germline V gene sequence: CDR1 SGHTA, CDR2 FQGNSA. The CDR3 nucleotides read TGTGCCAGCAGCTTCCCCACGATTGAGCAGTTCTTC. Protein product: CASSFPTIEQFF.

This clonotype is a singleton in its sample. The genes are TRBV28 and TRBJ2-7; D could derive from TRBD1 or TRBD2 (5 bases each). The CDR3 has 15 amino acids. Trimming shortened V by 6 bases and J by 0 bases, and 15 bases separated the two germline ends. Germline V lookup: CDR1 MDHEN, CDR2 SYDVKM. The CDR3 DNA sequence: TGTGCCAGCAGCCCTGGGGGACCGAGCTCCTACGAGCAGTACTTC. As protein: CASSPGGPSSYEQYF. Using reference TRBV28 and TRBJ2-7 for the parts outside the CDR3, the full variable domain is DVKVTQSSRYLVKRTGEKVFLECVQDMDHENMFWYRQDPGLGLRLIYFSYDVKMKEKGDIPEGYSVSREKKERFSLILESASTNQTSMYLCASSPGGPSSYEQYFGPGTRLTVT.

The chain has TRBV7-2 and TRBJ2-3, with 12 nucleotides matching TRBD1. V lost 5 bases to trimming and J lost 6 bases; unmatched junction nucleotides: 12. The CDR3 is made up of 17 amino acids. The germline V gene encodes CDR1 SGHTA and CDR2 FQGNSA. The DNA of the CDR3 is TGTGCCAGCAGCAGAAGGGGGAGGGGACAGGGGGCTGATACGCAGTATTTT. Protein sequence: CASSRRGRGQGADTQYF.

J is TRBJ2-7 and V is TRBV11-2; maybe TRBD2 (6 bases). CDR1 and CDR2 (germline): SGHAT, FQNNGV. V lost 5 bases and J lost 3, with 20 bases in between. CDR3 length: 16 amino acids. The CDR3 sequence: CASSDVSGLRLYEQYV. CDR3 bases: TGTGCCAGCAGCGATGTTTCGGGACTCAGACTCTACGAGCAGTACGTC.

J is TRBJ2-7 and V is TRBV6-6; 12 bases align to TRBD2. CDR3 length: 14 residues. The V gene end was trimmed by 5 bases and the J gene end by 7 bases; junction bases not matched to a gene: 6. Germline V CDR1 and CDR2: MNHNY, SVGAGI (reference sequence). CDR3 protein: CASSPLAGGEEQYV. In nucleotides, the CDR3 is TGTGCCAGCAGTCCACTAGCGGGAGGTGAGGAGCAGTACGTC.

This clonotype has just a few counts. The chain combines TRBV4-1 with TRBJ1-1; D gene ambiguous. Germline V gene data show CDR1 as MGHRA and CDR2 as YSYEKL. The V end lost 0 bases, the J end lost 0 bases, and 20 bases lay between the germline ends. This CDR3 comprises 19 residues. The CDR3 DNA reads as TGCGCCAGCAGCCAAGATCGCGGGGAGCATCTGATTATGAACACTGAAGCTTTCTTT. Its protein product is CASSQDRGEHLIMNTEAFF.

V usage is TRBV19 and J usage is TRBJ2-1; TRBD2 might be the D (5 bases). CDR3 length equals 16 residues. The V gene's germline CDR1 is LNHDA and CDR2 SQIVND (reference sequence). Trimming shortened V by 4 bases and J by 2 bases, and 15 bases separated the two germline ends. The CDR3 region has the DNA TGTGCCAGTAGTACGGCCCGCGGGCAGGCCTACAATGAGCAGTTCTTC. As protein: CASSTARGQAYNEQFF.

The chain joins TRBV12-3 or TRBV12-4 to TRBJ2-2; a possible D gene is TRBD1 (6 bases). The CDR3 covers 18 residues. The V and J ends lost 3 bases and 0 bases respectively, with 17 bases between them. The CDR3 coding sequence is TGTGCCAGCAGTTTTAAAGTTGGCGCAGGGGCGAACACCGGGGAGCTGTTTTTT. Encoded protein: CASSFKVGAGANTGELFF.

In this sample, this clonotype turned up a few times. The chain employs TRBV7-9 and TRBJ1-5; unclear D gene. V was clipped by 3 bases and J by 5 bases, with 5 bases between them. This CDR3 has 12 residues. CDR1 and CDR2 from the germline V gene are SEHNR and FQNEAQ (reference sequence). CDR3 protein: CASSFGDQPQHF. In DNA form, the CDR3 reads TGTGCCAGCAGCTTCGGCGATCAGCCCCAGCATTTT.

This rearrangement joins TRBV6-2 or TRBV6-3 to TRBJ2-1, with 7 bases matching TRBD2. V gave up 6 bases and J gave up 5 bases; unmatched junction bases: 13. Germline assignment: CDR1 MNHEY and CDR2 SVGEGT. This CDR3 region has 16 residues. The CDR3 coding sequence is TGTGCCAGCAGAGAGGCCTTTAAGGGGAGGGACAATGAGCAGTTCTTC. Protein product: CASREAFKGRDNEQFF.

This clonotype was seen a single time. V and J are TRBV12-3 or TRBV12-4 and TRBJ1-2, with D possibly matching TRBD1 (5 bases). This CDR3 spans 14 amino acids. DNA of the CDR3: TGTGTCGTCAGCGGAGGTCTGGGGGACTATGGCTACACCTTC. It translates to CVVSGGLGDYGYTF.

This clonotype was picked up a small number of times. The chain's CDR3 is CASGLAGVEGKQFF. The CDR3 nucleotides are TGTGCCAGCGGACTAGCGGGAGTAGAGGGGAAGCAGTTCTTC. This rearrangement joins TRBV7-2 to TRBJ2-1; 13 bases are a match to TRBD2. The CDR3 length is 14 residues. V shed 8 bases, J shed 11 bases, and the junction held 9 bases outside the gene matches. Germline CDR1 reads SGHTA; CDR2 reads FQGNSA.

The chain combines TRBV25-1 with TRBJ1-1; tentative D call: TRBD1 (6 bases). This CDR3 spans 18 amino acids. CDR1 is MGHDK and CDR2 is SYGVNS in the germline V gene. Trimming left V 2 bases short and J 3 bases short, with 22 bases between. CDR3 residues: CASSESKGLWGADTEAFF. CDR3 sequence (DNA): TGTGCCAGCAGTGAAAGTAAGGGGTTGTGGGGGGCGGACACTGAAGCTTTCTTT.

This clonotype has at least ten counts. The CDR3 here is CASTARGGTETQYF. CDR3 sequence (DNA): TGTGCCAGCACTGCTCGGGGTGGGACAGAGACCCAGTACTTC. This sequence joins TRBV7-8 and TRBJ2-5; either TRBD1 or TRBD2 may fit D (5 bases each). V lost 7 bases, J lost 4 bases, and 16 bases lay in between. Germline V gene lookup returns CDR1 SGHVS and CDR2 FQNEAQ. The CDR3 covers 14 residues.

A few counts support this clonotype. This chain links TRBV6-1 with TRBJ2-3; 10 bases line up with TRBD1. The CDR3 runs to 16 residues. V lost 4 bases and J lost 4; bases outside the gene matches: 8. Germline-derived CDR1 and CDR2 are MNHNS and SASEGT. The CDR3 here is CASSGNRDRGSDTQYF. The CDR3 DNA sequence: TGTGCCAGCAGTGGAAACCGGGACAGGGGCTCAGATACGCAGTATTTT.

A few counts support this clonotype. V is TRBV7-6 and J is TRBJ1-4; no reliable D call. The V gene's germline CDR1 is SGHVS and CDR2 FNYEAQ. V gave up 4 bases and J gave up 11 bases, with 14 bases separating them. The CDR3 covers 13 residues. The CDR3 region has the DNA TGTGCCAGCAGCTCCACCGAAGGCGGTAAACTGTTTTTT. Protein product: CASSSTEGGKLFF.

The chain uses TRBV24-1 and TRBJ2-1; D unclear. CDR1 and CDR2 from the germline V gene are KGHDR and SFDVKD. The ends were cut back, 3 bases at V and 12 bases at J, with 8 bases in the middle. The CDR3 consists of 11 residues. The CDR3 sequence is CATSDTEGQFF. DNA of the CDR3: TGTGCCACCAGTGATACCGAAGGGCAGTTCTTC.

This rearrangement joins TRBV20-1 to TRBJ2-7; 8 positions agree with TRBD1. V lost 3 bases to trimming and J lost 4 bases; unmatched junction nucleotides: 2. The germline V gene has CDR1 DFQATT and CDR2 SNEGSKA (reference sequence). This CDR3 is 12 amino acids long. CDR3 sequence reads: CSARGQDYEQYF. In nucleotides, the CDR3 is TGCAGTGCTAGGGGACAGGATTACGAGCAGTACTTC.

The table lists this clonotype with a few counts. The gene calls are TRBV7-2 and TRBJ2-5, with a weak D call TRBD1 (5 bases). The CDR3 length is 14 residues. V shed 4 bases and J shed 2 bases, with 11 bases lying between them. Germline CDR1 SGHTA, CDR2 FQGNSA. The CDR3 protein is CASSYRGQQETQYF. CDR3 sequence (DNA): TGTGCCAGCAGCTACCGAGGACAACAAGAGACCCAGTACTTC. The whole variable domain, remainder taken from reference TRBV7-2 and TRBJ2-5, is GAGVSQSPSNKVTEKGKDVELRCDPISGHTALYWYRQSLGQGLEFLIYFQGNSAPDKSGLPSDRFSAERTGGSVSTLTIQRTQQEDSAVYLCASSYRGQQETQYFGPGTRLLVL.

This clonotype occurred a few times. The chain combines TRBV7-2 with TRBJ1-5; D is uncertain. V lost 1 base, J lost 8 bases, and 18 bases lay in between. Germline CDR1 SGHTA, CDR2 FQGNSA. The CDR3 totals 16 residues. CDR3 nucleotide sequence: TGTGCCAGCAGCTTAGAGGGAGTCCAAACCGGAAAGCCCCAGCATTTT. It is translated as CASSLEGVQTGKPQHF.

The CDR3: CASSYSNTQYF. Here the CDR3 DNA reads TGTGCCAGCAGTTACTCGAATACGCAGTATTTT. The chain is built from TRBV28 and TRBJ2-3; D is undetermined. V dropped 4 bases and J dropped 7 bases, with 6 bases sitting between them. CDR3 length: 11 amino acids. Germline V lookup: CDR1 MDHEN, CDR2 SYDVKM.

This clonotype has just a few counts. The chain uses TRBV19 and TRBJ2-5; D may correspond to TRBD1 or TRBD2 (5 bases each). This CDR3 comprises 16 residues. CDR1 is LNHDA and CDR2 is SQIVND in the germline V gene (reference sequence). V was trimmed by 0 bases and J by 5 bases, leaving 16 bases between them. CDR3 region: CASSIDTTGLGETQYF. In DNA form, the CDR3 reads TGTGCCAGTAGTATAGATACAACGGGGCTGGGTGAGACCCAGTACTTC.

This clonotype occurred a few times. The V call is TRBV7-2, the J call TRBJ2-1, with 9 bases identical to TRBD1. Germline values: CDR1 SGHTA, CDR2 FQGNSA. The CDR3 covers 13 residues. V trimming: 5 bases; J trimming: 7 bases; junction bases outside the gene matches: 3. The CDR3, as DNA: TGTGCCAGCAGCAAACAGGGGGCGAATGAGCAGTTCTTC. Translation: CASSKQGANEQFF.

This clonotype was recorded at least ten times. The gene calls are TRBV6-5 and TRBJ1-5, with unresolved D. The CDR3 has 13 amino acids. V was pared by 2 bases and J by 0 bases, with 2 bases between. Germline values: CDR1 MNHEY, CDR2 SVGAGI. The CDR3 protein is CASSYDSNQPQHF. The CDR3 region has the DNA TGTGCCAGCAGTTACGATAGCAATCAGCCCCAGCATTTT.

The chain links TRBV7-2 to TRBJ2-3; D is unclear. Germline V lookup: CDR1 SGHTA, CDR2 FQGNSA. The V gene lost 5 bases and the J gene lost 6 bases, with 15 bases spanning the gap. The CDR3 has 14 residues. The CDR3 loop is CASSTPTQPDTQYF. The CDR3, as DNA: TGTGCCAGCAGCACCCCCACGCAGCCGGATACGCAGTATTTT.

The chain links TRBV7-2 to TRBJ2-2, with D perhaps matching TRBD1 (5 bases). This CDR3 region has 13 residues. From germline, CDR1 is SGHTA and CDR2 FQGNSA. V was cut by 5 bases and J by 4 bases, with 8 bases left in between. The CDR3 protein is CASSATATGELFF. In DNA form, the CDR3 reads TGTGCCAGCAGCGCGACAGCCACCGGGGAGCTGTTTTTT.

This clonotype was detected a few times. The J gene is TRBJ2-4, the V gene TRBV4-1, with a possible D match to TRBD2 (6 bases). V lost 3 bases and J lost 0, with 12 bases in between. Germline V gene lookup returns CDR1 MGHRA and CDR2 YSYEKL. The CDR3 consists of 16 residues. The CDR3, as DNA: TGCGCCAGCAGCCAGGTTGCGGGACTAGCCAAAAACATTCAGTACTTC. This translates into CASSQVAGLAKNIQYF.